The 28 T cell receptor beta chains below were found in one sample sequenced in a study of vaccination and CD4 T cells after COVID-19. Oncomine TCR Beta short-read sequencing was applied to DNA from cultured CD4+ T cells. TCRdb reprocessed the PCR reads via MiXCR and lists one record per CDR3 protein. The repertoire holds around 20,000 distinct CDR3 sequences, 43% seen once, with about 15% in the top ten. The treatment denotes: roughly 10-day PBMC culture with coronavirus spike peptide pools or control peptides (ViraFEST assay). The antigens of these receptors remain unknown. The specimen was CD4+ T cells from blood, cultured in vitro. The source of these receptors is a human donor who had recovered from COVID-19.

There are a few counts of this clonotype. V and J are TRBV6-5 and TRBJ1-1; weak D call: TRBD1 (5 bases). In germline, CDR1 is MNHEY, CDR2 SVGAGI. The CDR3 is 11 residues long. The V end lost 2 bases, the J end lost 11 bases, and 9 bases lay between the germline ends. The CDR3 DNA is TGTGCCAGCAGTTACCTGGGGCTCGCTTTCTTT. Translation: CASSYLGLAFF.

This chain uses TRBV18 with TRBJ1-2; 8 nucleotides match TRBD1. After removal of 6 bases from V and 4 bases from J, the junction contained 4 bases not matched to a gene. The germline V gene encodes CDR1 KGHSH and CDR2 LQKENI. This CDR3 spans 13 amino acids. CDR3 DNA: TGTGCCAGCTCCGGACAGGGTGGCTATGGCTACACCTTC. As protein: CASSGQGGYGYTF.

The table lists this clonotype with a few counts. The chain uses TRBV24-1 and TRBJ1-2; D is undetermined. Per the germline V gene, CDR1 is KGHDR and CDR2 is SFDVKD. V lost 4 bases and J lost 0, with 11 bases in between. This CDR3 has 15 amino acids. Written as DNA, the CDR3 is TGTGCCACCAGTGACCCTTTCCAAGCTAACTATGGCTACACCTTC. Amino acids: CATSDPFQANYGYTF.

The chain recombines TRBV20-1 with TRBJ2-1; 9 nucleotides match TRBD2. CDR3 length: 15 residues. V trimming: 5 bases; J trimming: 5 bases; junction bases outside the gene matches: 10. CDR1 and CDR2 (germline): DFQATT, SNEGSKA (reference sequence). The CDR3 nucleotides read TGCAGTGCTGCGGGGCGGGGGGGGAACAACAATGAGCAGTTCTTC. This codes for CSAAGRGGNNNEQFF.

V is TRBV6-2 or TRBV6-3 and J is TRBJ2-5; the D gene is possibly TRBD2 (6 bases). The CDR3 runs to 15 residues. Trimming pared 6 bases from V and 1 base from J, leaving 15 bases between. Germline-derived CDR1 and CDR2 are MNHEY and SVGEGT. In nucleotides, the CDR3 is TGTGCCAGCAGCGGGAGATTTGGCGTCCAAGAGACCCAGTACTTC. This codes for CASSGRFGVQETQYF.

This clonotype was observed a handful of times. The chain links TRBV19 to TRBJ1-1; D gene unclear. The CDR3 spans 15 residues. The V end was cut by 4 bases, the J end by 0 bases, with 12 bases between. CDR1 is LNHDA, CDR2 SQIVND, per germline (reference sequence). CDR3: CASSTRTSMNTEAFF. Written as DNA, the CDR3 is TGTGCCAGTAGTACAAGGACCAGCATGAACACTGAAGCTTTCTTT.

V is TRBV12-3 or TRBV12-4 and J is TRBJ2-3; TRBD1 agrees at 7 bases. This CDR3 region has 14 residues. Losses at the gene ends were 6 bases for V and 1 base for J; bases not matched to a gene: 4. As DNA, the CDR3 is TGTGCCAGCAGCTCCCAGGGGGGCACAGATACGCAGTATTTT. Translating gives CASSSQGGTDTQYF.

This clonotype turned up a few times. CDR3 in amino acids: CSARDRVAGVTGELFF. In DNA form, the CDR3 reads TGCAGTGCTAGAGACCGGGTAGCGGGAGTAACCGGGGAGCTGTTTTTT. This chain uses TRBV20-1 with TRBJ2-2; 9 bases are shared with TRBD2. Per germline, CDR1 DFQATT and CDR2 SNEGSKA (reference sequence). The CDR3 covers 16 residues. With V trimmed by 0 bases and J by 5 bases, 7 bases remained unmatched.

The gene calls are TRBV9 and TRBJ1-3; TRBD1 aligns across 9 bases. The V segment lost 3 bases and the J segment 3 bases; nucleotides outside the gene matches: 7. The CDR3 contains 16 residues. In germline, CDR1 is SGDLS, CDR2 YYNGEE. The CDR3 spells CASSGVTGGGGNTIYF. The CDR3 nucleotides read TGTGCCAGCAGCGGAGTAACAGGGGGCGGTGGAAACACCATATATTTT.

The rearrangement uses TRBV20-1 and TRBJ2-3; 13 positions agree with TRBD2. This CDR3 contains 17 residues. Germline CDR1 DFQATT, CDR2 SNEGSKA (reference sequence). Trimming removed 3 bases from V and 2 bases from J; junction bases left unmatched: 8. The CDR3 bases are TGCAGTGCTAGGGACGGGACTAGCGGGACCTACACAGATACGCAGTATTTT. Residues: CSARDGTSGTYTDTQYF.

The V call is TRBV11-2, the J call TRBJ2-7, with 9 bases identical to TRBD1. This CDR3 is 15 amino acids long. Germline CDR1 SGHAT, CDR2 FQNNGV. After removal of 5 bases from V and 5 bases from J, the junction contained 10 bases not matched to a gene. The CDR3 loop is CASSRTGTGFHEQYF. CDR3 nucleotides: TGTGCCAGCAGCAGAACCGGGACAGGGTTCCACGAGCAGTACTTC.

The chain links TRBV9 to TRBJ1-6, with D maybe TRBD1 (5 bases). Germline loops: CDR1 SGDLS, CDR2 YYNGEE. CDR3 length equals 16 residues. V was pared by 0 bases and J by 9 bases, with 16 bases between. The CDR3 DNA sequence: TGTGCCAGCAGCGTAGGGCAGAAAGGGGATAGTTCACCCCTCCACTTT. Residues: CASSVGQKGDSSPLHF. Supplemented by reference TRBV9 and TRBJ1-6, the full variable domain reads DSGVTQTPKHLITATGQRVTLRCSPRSGDLSVYWYQQSLDQGLQFLIQYYNGEERAKGNILERFSAQQFPDLHSELNLSSLELGDSALYFCASSVGQKGDSSPLHFGNGTRLTVT.

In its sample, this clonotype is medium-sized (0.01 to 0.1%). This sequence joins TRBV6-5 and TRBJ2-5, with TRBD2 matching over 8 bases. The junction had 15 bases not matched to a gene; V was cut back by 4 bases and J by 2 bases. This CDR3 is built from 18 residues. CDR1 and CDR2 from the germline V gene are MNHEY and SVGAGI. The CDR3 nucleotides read TGTGCCAGCAGTTCGGGACTTACTAGCGGTTGGGTTCAAGAGACCCAGTACTTC. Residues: CASSSGLTSGWVQETQYF.

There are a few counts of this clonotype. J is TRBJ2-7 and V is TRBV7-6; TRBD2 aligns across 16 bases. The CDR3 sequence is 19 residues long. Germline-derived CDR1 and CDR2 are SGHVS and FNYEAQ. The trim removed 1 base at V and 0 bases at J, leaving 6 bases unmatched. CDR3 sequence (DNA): TGTGCCAGCAGCTTAGTCGGGACTAGCGGGGGGGCTAGCTCCTACGAGCAGTACTTC. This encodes CASSLVGTSGGASSYEQYF.

For the CDR3, the DNA is TGTGCCAGCAGCTTACTATCCGGGACAGGGGGCCATAGAAATGAGCAGTACTTC. The encoded protein is CASSLLSGTGGHRNEQYF. This chain links TRBV7-9 with TRBJ2-7, with 12 bases aligning to TRBD1. CDR1 is SEHNR and CDR2 is FQNEAQ in the germline V gene (reference sequence). This CDR3 region has 18 residues. The V gene end was trimmed by 2 bases and the J gene end by 7 bases; junction bases not matched to a gene: 15.

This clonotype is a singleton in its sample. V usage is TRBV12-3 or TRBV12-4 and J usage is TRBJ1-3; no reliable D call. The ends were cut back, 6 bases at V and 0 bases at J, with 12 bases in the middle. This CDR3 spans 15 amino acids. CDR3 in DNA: TGTGCCAGCAGCCCCCGTGGTAGCTCTGGAAACACCATATATTTT. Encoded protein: CASSPRGSSGNTIYF.

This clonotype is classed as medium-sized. CDR3 DNA sequence: TGTGCCAGCAGACCCAAACAGGGCCCCCTCACTGAAGCTTTCTTT. Translating it yields CASRPKQGPLTEAFF. This rearrangement joins TRBV6-1 to TRBJ1-1; D is possibly TRBD1 (6 bases). V lost 6 bases and J 4 bases, leaving 18 bases between the germline ends. Germline assignment: CDR1 MNHNS and CDR2 SASEGT. The CDR3 totals 15 residues.

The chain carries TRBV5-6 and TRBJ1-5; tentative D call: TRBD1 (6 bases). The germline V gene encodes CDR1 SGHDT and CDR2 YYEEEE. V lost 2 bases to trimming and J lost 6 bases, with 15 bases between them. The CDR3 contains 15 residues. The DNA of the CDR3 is TGTGCCAGCAGCTTTAGGGGGTTACAAAGTCAGCCCCAGCATTTT. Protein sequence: CASSFRGLQSQPQHF.

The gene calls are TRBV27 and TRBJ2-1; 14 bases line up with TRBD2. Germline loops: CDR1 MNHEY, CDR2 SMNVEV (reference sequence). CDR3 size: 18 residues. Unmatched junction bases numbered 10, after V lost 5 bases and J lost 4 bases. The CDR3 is CASSLRGLAGALYNEQFF. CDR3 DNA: TGTGCCAGCAGTCTCCGGGGACTAGCGGGAGCCTTGTACAATGAGCAGTTCTTC.

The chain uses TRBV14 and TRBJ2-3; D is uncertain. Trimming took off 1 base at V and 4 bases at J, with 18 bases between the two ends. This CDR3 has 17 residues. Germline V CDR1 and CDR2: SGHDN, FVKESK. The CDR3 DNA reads TGTGCCAGCAGCCAAGTGTTGAAGGGAACCCTCCCAGATACGCAGTATTTT. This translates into CASSQVLKGTLPDTQYF. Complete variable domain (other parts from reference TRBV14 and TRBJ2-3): EAGVTQFPSHSVIEKGQTVTLRCDPISGHDNLYWYRRVMGKEIKFLLHFVKESKQDESGMPNNRFLAERTGGTYSTLKVQPAELEDSGVYFCASSQVLKGTLPDTQYFGPGTRLTVL.

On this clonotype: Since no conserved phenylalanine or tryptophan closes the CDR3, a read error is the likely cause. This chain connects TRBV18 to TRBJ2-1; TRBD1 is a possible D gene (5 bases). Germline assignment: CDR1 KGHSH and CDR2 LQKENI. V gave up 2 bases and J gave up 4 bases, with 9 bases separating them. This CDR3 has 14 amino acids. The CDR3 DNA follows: TGTGCCAGCTCACCAAGACAGAGATACAATGAGCAGTTCCTC. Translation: CASSPRQRYNEQFL.

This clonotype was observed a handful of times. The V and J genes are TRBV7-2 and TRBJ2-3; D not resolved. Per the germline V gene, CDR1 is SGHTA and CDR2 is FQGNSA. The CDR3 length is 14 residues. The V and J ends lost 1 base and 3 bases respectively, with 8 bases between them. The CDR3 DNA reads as TGTGCCAGCAGCTTAGACGGCAATACAGATACGCAGTATTTT. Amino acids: CASSLDGNTDTQYF.

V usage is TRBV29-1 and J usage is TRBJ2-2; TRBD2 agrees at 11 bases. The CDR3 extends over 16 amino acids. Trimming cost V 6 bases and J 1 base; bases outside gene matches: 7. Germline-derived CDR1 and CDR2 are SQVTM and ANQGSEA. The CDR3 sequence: CSVSQLAGGNTGELFF. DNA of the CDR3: TGCAGCGTGTCCCAGCTAGCGGGAGGGAACACCGGGGAGCTGTTTTTT.

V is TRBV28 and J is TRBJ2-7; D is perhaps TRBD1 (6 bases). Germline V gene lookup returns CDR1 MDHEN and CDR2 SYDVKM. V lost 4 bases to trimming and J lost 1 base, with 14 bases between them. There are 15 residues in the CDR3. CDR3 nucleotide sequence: TGTGCCAGCAGTTCGGCCGGCACAGGGTCCTACGAGCAGTACTTC. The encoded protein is CASSSAGTGSYEQYF.

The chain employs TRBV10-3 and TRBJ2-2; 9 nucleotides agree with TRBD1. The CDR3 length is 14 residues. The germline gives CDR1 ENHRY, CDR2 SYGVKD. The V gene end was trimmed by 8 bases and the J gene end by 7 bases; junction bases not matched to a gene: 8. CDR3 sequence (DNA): TGTGCCATCCGGGACAGGGAACGGAGCGGGGAGCTGTTTTTT. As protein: CAIRDRERSGELFF.

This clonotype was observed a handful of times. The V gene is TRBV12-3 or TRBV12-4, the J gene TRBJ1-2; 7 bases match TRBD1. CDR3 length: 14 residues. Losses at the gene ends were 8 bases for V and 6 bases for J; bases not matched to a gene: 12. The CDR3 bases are TGTGCCAGCGGGGGACAGTTAGTTCTAGATGGCTACACCTTC. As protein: CASGGQLVLDGYTF.

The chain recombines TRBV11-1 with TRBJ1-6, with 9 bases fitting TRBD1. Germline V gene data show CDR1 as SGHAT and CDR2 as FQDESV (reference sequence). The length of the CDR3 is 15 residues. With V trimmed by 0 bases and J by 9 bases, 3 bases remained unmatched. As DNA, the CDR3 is TGTGCCAGCAGCTTAGCGGGACAGGGTTTTTCACCCCTCCACTTT. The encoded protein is CASSLAGQGFSPLHF.

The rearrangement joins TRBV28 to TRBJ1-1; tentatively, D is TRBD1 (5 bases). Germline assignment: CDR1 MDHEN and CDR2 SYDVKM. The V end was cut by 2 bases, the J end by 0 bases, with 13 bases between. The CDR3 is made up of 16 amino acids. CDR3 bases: TGTGCCAGCAGTTTAACCAGGGTAGGCATGAACACTGAAGCTTTCTTT. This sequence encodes CASSLTRVGMNTEAFF.